The rows below give T cell receptor beta chains drawn from one sample of a study of T cell responses to AZD1222 COVID-19 vaccine. Some clones are missing from TCRdb's copy, which holds only in-frame ones; the method was immunoSEQ multiplex PCR. The sample has around 78,000 clones, around 90% seen once. The input for sequencing was peripheral blood, taken on day 0 of AZD1222 vaccination. The receptors shown here come from an adult in good health. Both conserved end residues are part of each CDR3. Each record gives: J gene, clone size, D gene, V gene, CDR3 protein, CDR3 DNA. D genes are given only for firm matches. Clone size, where shown, is once, few, many, or a class for clones that have expanded.

j_call: TRBJ2-2
clone_size: NA
d_call: NA
v_call: TRBV7-2
cdr3_aa: CASSPGQGMGGDTGELFF
cdr3_nt: TGTGCCAGCAGCCCCGGCCAGGGGATGGGTGGTGACACCGGGGAGCTGTTTTTT

j_call: TRBJ1-2
clone_size: NA
d_call: NA
v_call: TRBV28
cdr3_aa: CASSLQQYGYTF
cdr3_nt: TGTGCCAGCAGTTTACAACAGTATGGCTACACCTTC

j_call: TRBJ1-5
clone_size: NA
d_call: NA
v_call: TRBV4-2
cdr3_aa: CASSQDLQGRPQPQHF
cdr3_nt: TGTGCCAGCAGCCAAGATCTTCAGGGGAGGCCACAGCCCCAGCATTTT

j_call: TRBJ2-7
clone_size: NA
d_call: TRBD2
v_call: TRBV6-2/TRBV6-3
cdr3_aa: CASSSPSSSGIPYEQYF
cdr3_nt: TGTGCCAGCAGTTCCCCTTCATCTAGCGGAATTCCCTACGAGCAGTACTTC

j_call: TRBJ1-1
clone_size: few
d_call: NA
v_call: TRBV12-3/TRBV12-4
cdr3_aa: CASSLGPNTEAFF
cdr3_nt: TGTGCCAGCAGTTTGGGTCCGAACACTGAAGCTTTCTTT

j_call: TRBJ1-2
clone_size: NA
d_call: TRBD1
v_call: TRBV19
cdr3_aa: CASTGTGGAEDYGYTF
cdr3_nt: TGTGCCAGTACGGGGACAGGGGGCGCGGAAGACTATGGCTACACCTTC

j_call: TRBJ2-7
clone_size: NA
d_call: NA
v_call: TRBV7-3
cdr3_aa: CASSLSPGGRYEQYF
cdr3_nt: TGTGCCAGCAGCTTAAGTCCCGGGGGCAGGTACGAGCAGTACTTC

j_call: TRBJ1-2
clone_size: NA
d_call: NA
v_call: TRBV5-4
cdr3_aa: CASSQDRRGQGYTF
cdr3_nt: TGTGCCAGCAGCCAAGACAGGAGAGGTCAGGGCTACACCTTC

j_call: TRBJ2-1
clone_size: NA
d_call: TRBD2
v_call: TRBV15
cdr3_aa: CATSKEKLAGPEQFF
cdr3_nt: TGTGCCACCAGCAAGGAGAAACTAGCGGGACCTGAGCAGTTCTTC

j_call: TRBJ1-2
clone_size: NA
d_call: NA
v_call: TRBV7-9
cdr3_aa: CASSLGGDYGYTF
cdr3_nt: TGTGCCAGCAGCTTGGGGGGAGACTATGGCTACACCTTC

j_call: TRBJ1-4
clone_size: NA
d_call: TRBD1
v_call: TRBV3-1/TRBV3-2
cdr3_aa: CASSQRDRVEKLFF
cdr3_nt: TGTGCCAGCAGCCAAAGGGACAGGGTTGAAAAACTGTTTTTT

j_call: TRBJ2-1
clone_size: NA
d_call: NA
v_call: TRBV5-6
cdr3_aa: CASSLNRAGAQYNEQFF
cdr3_nt: TGTGCCAGCAGCCTCAACCGGGCAGGGGCGCAATACAATGAGCAGTTCTTC

j_call: TRBJ2-1
clone_size: once
d_call: TRBD2
v_call: TRBV5-4
cdr3_aa: CASSLRLATYNEQFF
cdr3_nt: TGTGCCAGCAGCCTGAGACTAGCGACCTACAATGAGCAGTTCTTC

j_call: TRBJ1-1
clone_size: NA
d_call: NA
v_call: TRBV29-1
cdr3_aa: CSVLRDPNTEAFF
cdr3_nt: TGCAGCGTTTTACGGGACCCGAACACTGAAGCTTTCTTT

j_call: TRBJ2-5
clone_size: medium-sized
d_call: NA
v_call: TRBV2
cdr3_aa: CASNLATETQYF
cdr3_nt: TGTGCCAGCAACCTAGCGACAGAGACCCAGTACTTC

j_call: TRBJ1-3
clone_size: NA
d_call: NA
v_call: TRBV5-4
cdr3_aa: CAISPSPGFSGNTIYF
cdr3_nt: TGTGCCATCTCCCCATCGCCGGGGTTCTCTGGAAACACCATATATTTT

j_call: TRBJ1-1
clone_size: NA
d_call: NA
v_call: TRBV5-4
cdr3_aa: CASSWQGIWYTEAFF
cdr3_nt: TGTGCCAGCAGCTGGCAGGGGATTTGGTACACTGAAGCTTTCTTT

j_call: TRBJ2-5
clone_size: NA
d_call: TRBD1
v_call: TRBV7-6
cdr3_aa: CASSSTGTGGETQYF
cdr3_nt: TGTGCCAGCAGCTCCACCGGGACAGGGGGTGAGACCCAGTACTTC

j_call: TRBJ1-3
clone_size: NA
d_call: NA
v_call: TRBV5-1
cdr3_aa: CASSLGGSKGNTIYF
cdr3_nt: TGCGCCAGCAGCTTGGGCGGCTCAAAAGGAAACACCATATATTTT

j_call: TRBJ1-1
clone_size: NA
d_call: NA
v_call: TRBV11-2
cdr3_aa: CASSFPGRGTEAFF
cdr3_nt: TGTGCCAGCAGCTTCCCAGGGAGGGGCACTGAAGCTTTCTTT

j_call: TRBJ2-1
clone_size: NA
d_call: TRBD2
v_call: TRBV5-1
cdr3_aa: CASSLSAGGPPEQFF
cdr3_nt: TGCGCCAGCAGCTTGTCAGCGGGAGGGCCTCCTGAGCAGTTCTTC

j_call: TRBJ1-5
clone_size: NA
d_call: NA
v_call: TRBV27
cdr3_aa: CASSLEGGGNQPQHF
cdr3_nt: TGTGCCAGCAGTTTAGAGGGAGGGGGCAATCAGCCCCAGCATTTT

j_call: TRBJ2-2
clone_size: NA
d_call: NA
v_call: TRBV10-3
cdr3_aa: CAISDRADSTGELFF
cdr3_nt: TGTGCCATCAGTGACCGAGCGGATAGCACCGGGGAGCTGTTTTTT

j_call: TRBJ2-5
clone_size: NA
d_call: NA
v_call: TRBV10-3
cdr3_aa: CAISLGKDPETQYF
cdr3_nt: TGTGCCATAAGTCTGGGTAAGGACCCAGAGACCCAGTACTTC

j_call: TRBJ2-3
clone_size: NA
d_call: TRBD1
v_call: TRBV6-5
cdr3_aa: CASSYRDRQYF
cdr3_nt: TGTGCCAGCAGTTACCGGGACAGGCAGTATTTT

j_call: TRBJ1-4
clone_size: once
d_call: NA
v_call: TRBV30
cdr3_aa: CAWSLTTPGEKLFF
cdr3_nt: TGTGCCTGGAGCCTGACCACACCAGGTGAAAAACTGTTTTTT

j_call: TRBJ1-5
clone_size: NA
d_call: TRBD1
v_call: TRBV6-5
cdr3_aa: CASSGQGGGQPQHF
cdr3_nt: TGTGCCAGCAGCGGACAGGGAGGAGGTCAGCCCCAGCATTTT

j_call: TRBJ2-1
clone_size: NA
d_call: TRBD1
v_call: TRBV10-1
cdr3_aa: CASSRDRVGNEQFF
cdr3_nt: TGCGCCAGCAGTCGGGACAGGGTGGGGAATGAGCAGTTCTTC

j_call: TRBJ2-4
clone_size: once
d_call: NA
v_call: TRBV4-3
cdr3_aa: CASSQTRGRGDIQYF
cdr3_nt: TGCGCCAGCAGCCAGACTAGGGGGCGAGGAGATATTCAGTACTTC

j_call: TRBJ1-5
clone_size: NA
d_call: NA
v_call: TRBV7-9
cdr3_aa: CASSSTGQPQHF
cdr3_nt: TGTGCCAGCAGCTCGACAGGTCAGCCCCAGCATTTT

j_call: TRBJ2-1
clone_size: NA
d_call: TRBD2
v_call: TRBV2
cdr3_aa: CASKREADEQFF
cdr3_nt: TGTGCCAGCAAGCGGGAGGCCGATGAGCAGTTCTTC

j_call: TRBJ2-1
clone_size: NA
d_call: NA
v_call: TRBV5-4
cdr3_aa: CASSLGGLAGDNEQFF
cdr3_nt: TGTGCCAGCAGCTTGGGTGGGCTAGCCGGCGACAATGAGCAGTTCTTC

j_call: TRBJ2-1
clone_size: NA
d_call: NA
v_call: TRBV11-3
cdr3_aa: CASSSTSSSYNEQFF
cdr3_nt: TGTGCCAGCAGCTCAACTAGCAGCTCCTACAATGAGCAGTTCTTC

j_call: TRBJ2-1
clone_size: NA
d_call: NA
v_call: TRBV19
cdr3_aa: CASSDNYNEQFF
cdr3_nt: TGTGCCAGTAGTGACAACTACAATGAGCAGTTCTTC

j_call: TRBJ2-5
clone_size: once
d_call: NA
v_call: TRBV12-3/TRBV12-4
cdr3_aa: CASSFVGETQYF
cdr3_nt: TGTGCCAGCAGTTTCGTGGGAGAGACCCAGTACTTC

j_call: TRBJ2-1
clone_size: NA
d_call: NA
v_call: TRBV6-6
cdr3_aa: CASSYSLQGLGNEQFF
cdr3_nt: TGTGCCAGCAGTTACTCTCTTCAGGGGCTAGGCAATGAGCAGTTCTTC

j_call: TRBJ1-3
clone_size: NA
d_call: NA
v_call: TRBV5-1
cdr3_aa: CASSLAGGGGSGNTIYF
cdr3_nt: TGCGCCAGCAGCTTGGCTGGAGGGGGAGGATCTGGAAACACCATATATTTT

j_call: TRBJ1-5
clone_size: NA
d_call: TRBD1
v_call: TRBV2
cdr3_aa: CASSGQGANQPQHF
cdr3_nt: TGTGCCAGCAGTGGGCAGGGGGCGAATCAGCCCCAGCATTTT

j_call: TRBJ1-2
clone_size: NA
d_call: NA
v_call: TRBV29-1
cdr3_aa: CSVDPTGSDGYTF
cdr3_nt: TGCAGCGTTGACCCGACAGGATCAGATGGCTACACCTTC

j_call: TRBJ2-7
clone_size: NA
d_call: NA
v_call: TRBV6-5
cdr3_aa: CASSSPGKGSYEQYF
cdr3_nt: TGTGCCAGCAGTTCCCCAGGGAAGGGGTCTTACGAGCAGTACTTC

j_call: TRBJ2-5
clone_size: NA
d_call: TRBD2
v_call: TRBV4-2
cdr3_aa: CASSHNLAGGQETQYF
cdr3_nt: TGTGCCAGCAGCCACAACCTAGCGGGGGGCCAAGAGACCCAGTACTTC

j_call: TRBJ1-2
clone_size: NA
d_call: NA
v_call: TRBV4-3
cdr3_aa: CASSPRREYGYTF
cdr3_nt: TGCGCCAGCAGCCCTCGGAGAGAATATGGCTACACCTTC

j_call: TRBJ1-2
clone_size: NA
d_call: TRBD1
v_call: TRBV11-2
cdr3_aa: CASSPGTGDGYTF
cdr3_nt: TGTGCCAGCAGCCCAGGGACAGGGGACGGCTACACCTTC

j_call: TRBJ1-3
clone_size: NA
d_call: NA
v_call: TRBV18
cdr3_aa: CASSRTTGTLDSGNTIYF
cdr3_nt: TGTGCCAGCTCGAGGACTACCGGGACACTCGACTCTGGAAACACCATATATTTT

j_call: TRBJ1-3
clone_size: NA
d_call: TRBD1
v_call: TRBV5-1
cdr3_aa: CASSFGTRTGSSGNTIYF
cdr3_nt: TGCGCCAGCAGCTTCGGAACAAGGACAGGCAGCTCTGGAAACACCATATATTTT

j_call: TRBJ2-3
clone_size: NA
d_call: NA
v_call: TRBV5-5
cdr3_aa: CASSARPAPDTQYF
cdr3_nt: TGTGCCAGCAGCGCGCGGCCCGCCCCGGATACGCAGTATTTT

j_call: TRBJ2-7
clone_size: NA
d_call: NA
v_call: TRBV5-5
cdr3_aa: CASSSNLGFSYEQYF
cdr3_nt: TGTGCCAGCAGCTCGAATCTCGGGTTCTCCTACGAGCAGTACTTC

j_call: TRBJ2-7
clone_size: NA
d_call: NA
v_call: TRBV11-2
cdr3_aa: CASSLGMDFTYEQYF
cdr3_nt: TGTGCCAGCAGCTTAGGAATGGATTTCACCTACGAGCAGTACTTC

j_call: TRBJ1-5
clone_size: NA
d_call: NA
v_call: TRBV7-9
cdr3_aa: CASSLGQWDQPQHF
cdr3_nt: TGTGCCAGCAGCTTAGGACAGTGGGATCAGCCCCAGCATTTT

j_call: TRBJ1-1
clone_size: NA
d_call: TRBD1
v_call: TRBV7-2
cdr3_aa: CASSGQGTGTEAFF
cdr3_nt: TGTGCCAGCAGCGGACAGGGTACGGGGACTGAAGCTTTCTTT

j_call: TRBJ2-2
clone_size: NA
d_call: NA
v_call: TRBV13
cdr3_aa: CASSNPTGELFF
cdr3_nt: TGTGCCAGCAGCAACCCCACCGGGGAGCTGTTTTTT

j_call: TRBJ1-3
clone_size: NA
d_call: NA
v_call: TRBV5-1
cdr3_aa: CASSETGDTIYF
cdr3_nt: TGCGCCAGCAGCGAAACCGGGGACACCATATATTTT

j_call: TRBJ2-7
clone_size: NA
d_call: NA
v_call: TRBV3-1/TRBV3-2
cdr3_aa: CASSQVPGGGQYF
cdr3_nt: TGTGCCAGCAGCCAAGTCCCTGGGGGAGGGCAGTACTTC